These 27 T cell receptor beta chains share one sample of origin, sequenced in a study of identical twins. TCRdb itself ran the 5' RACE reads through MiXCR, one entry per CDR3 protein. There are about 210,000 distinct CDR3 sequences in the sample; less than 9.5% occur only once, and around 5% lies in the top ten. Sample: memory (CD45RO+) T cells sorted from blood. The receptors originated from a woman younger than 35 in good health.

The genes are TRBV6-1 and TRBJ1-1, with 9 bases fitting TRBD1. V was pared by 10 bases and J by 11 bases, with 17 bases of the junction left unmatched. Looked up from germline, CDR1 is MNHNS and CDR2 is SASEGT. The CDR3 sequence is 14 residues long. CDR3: CATKTGRDRDQAFF. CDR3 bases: TGTGCCACCAAGACCGGTCGGGACAGGGATCAGGCTTTCTTT.

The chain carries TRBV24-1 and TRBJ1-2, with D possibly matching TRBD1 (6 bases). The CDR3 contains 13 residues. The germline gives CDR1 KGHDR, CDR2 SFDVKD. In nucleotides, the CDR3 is TGTGCGTACCGAAGGACAGCTTTCTATGGCTACACCTTC. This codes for CAYRRTAFYGYTF.

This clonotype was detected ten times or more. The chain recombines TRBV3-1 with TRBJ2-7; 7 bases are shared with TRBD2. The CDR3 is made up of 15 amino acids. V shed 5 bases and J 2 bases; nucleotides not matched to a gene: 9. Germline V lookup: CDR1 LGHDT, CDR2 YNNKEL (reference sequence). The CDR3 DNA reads TGTGCCAGCAGCGGCGGGAGTTGGAGCACCTACGAGCAGTACTTC. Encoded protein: CASSGGSWSTYEQYF.

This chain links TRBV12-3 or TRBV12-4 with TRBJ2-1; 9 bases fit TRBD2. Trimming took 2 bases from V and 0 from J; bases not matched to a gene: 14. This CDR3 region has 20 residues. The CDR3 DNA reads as TGTGCCAGCAGTTTAAGCTTTCTGGTAGCGGGAGTCCGCTCCTACAATGAGCAGTTCTTC. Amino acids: CASSLSFLVAGVRSYNEQFF.

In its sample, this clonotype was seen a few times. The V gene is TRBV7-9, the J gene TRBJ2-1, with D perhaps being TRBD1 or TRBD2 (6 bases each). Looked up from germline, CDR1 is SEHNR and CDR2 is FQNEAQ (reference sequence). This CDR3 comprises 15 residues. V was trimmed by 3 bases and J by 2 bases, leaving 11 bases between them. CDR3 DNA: TGTGCCAGCAGCTTGACGGGGGCACCCTACAATGAGCAGTTCTTC. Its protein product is CASSLTGAPYNEQFF.

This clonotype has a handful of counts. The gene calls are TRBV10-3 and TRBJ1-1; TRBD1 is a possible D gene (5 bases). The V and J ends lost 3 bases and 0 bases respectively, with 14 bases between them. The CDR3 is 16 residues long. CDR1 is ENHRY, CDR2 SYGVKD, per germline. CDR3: CAISDPGRRMNTEAFF. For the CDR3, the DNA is TGTGCCATCAGTGATCCGGGACGGCGGATGAACACTGAAGCTTTCTTT.

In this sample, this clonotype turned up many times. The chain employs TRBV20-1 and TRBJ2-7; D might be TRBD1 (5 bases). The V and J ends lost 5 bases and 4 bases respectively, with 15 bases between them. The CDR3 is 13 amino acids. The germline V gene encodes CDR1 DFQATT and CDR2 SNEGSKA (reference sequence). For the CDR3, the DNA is TGCAGTGCTTGGAACGTCCCAGGGTACGAGCAGTACTTC. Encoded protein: CSAWNVPGYEQYF.

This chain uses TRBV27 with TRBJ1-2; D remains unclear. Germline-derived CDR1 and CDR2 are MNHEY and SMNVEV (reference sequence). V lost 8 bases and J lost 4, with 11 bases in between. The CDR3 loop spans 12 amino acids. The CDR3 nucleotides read TGTGCCAGCCGCGAGTTGGGCTATGGCTACACCTTC. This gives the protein CASRELGYGYTF.

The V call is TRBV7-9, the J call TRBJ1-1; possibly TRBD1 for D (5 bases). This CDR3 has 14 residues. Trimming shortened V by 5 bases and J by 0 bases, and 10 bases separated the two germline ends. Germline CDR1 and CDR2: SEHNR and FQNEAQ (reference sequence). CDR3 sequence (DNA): TGTGCCAGCAGCCCTCAGGGCTTGAACACTGAAGCTTTCTTT. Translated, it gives CASSPQGLNTEAFF. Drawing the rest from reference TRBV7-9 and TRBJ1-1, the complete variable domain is DTGVSQNPRHKITKRGQNVTFRCDPISEHNRLYWYRQTLGQGPEFLTYFQNEAQLEKSRLLSDRFSAERPKGSFSTLEIQRTEQGDSAMYLCASSPQGLNTEAFFGQGTRLTVV.

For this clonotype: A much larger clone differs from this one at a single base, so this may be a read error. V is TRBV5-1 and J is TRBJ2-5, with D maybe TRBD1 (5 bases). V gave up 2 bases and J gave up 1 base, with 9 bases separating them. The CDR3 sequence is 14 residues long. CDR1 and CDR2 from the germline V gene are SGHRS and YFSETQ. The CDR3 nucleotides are TGCGCCAGCAGCTTCCAGGGAACCCAAGAGACCCAGTACTTC. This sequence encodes CASSFQGTQETQYF.

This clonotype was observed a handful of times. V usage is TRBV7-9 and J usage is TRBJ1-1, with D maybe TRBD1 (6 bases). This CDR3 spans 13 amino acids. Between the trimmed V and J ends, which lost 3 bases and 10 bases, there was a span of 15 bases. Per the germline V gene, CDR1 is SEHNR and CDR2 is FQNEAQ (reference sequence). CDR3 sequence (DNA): TGTGCCAGCAGCTTTTCGGACAGCACCGTAGCTTTCTTT. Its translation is CASSFSDSTVAFF.

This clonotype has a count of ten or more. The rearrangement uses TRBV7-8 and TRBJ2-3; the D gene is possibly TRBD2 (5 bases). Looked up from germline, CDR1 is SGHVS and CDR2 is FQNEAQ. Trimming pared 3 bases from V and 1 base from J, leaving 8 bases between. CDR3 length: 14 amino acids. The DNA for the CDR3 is TGTGCCAGCAGCTTTTCGCGGGGCACAGATACGCAGTATTTT. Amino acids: CASSFSRGTDTQYF.

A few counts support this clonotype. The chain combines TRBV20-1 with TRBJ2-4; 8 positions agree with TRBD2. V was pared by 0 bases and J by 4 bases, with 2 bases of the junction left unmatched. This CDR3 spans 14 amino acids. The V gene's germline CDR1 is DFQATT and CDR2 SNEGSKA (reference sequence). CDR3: CSARDSGMKNIQYF. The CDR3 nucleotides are TGCAGTGCTAGAGATAGCGGGATGAAAAACATTCAGTACTTC.

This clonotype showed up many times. The CDR3 sequence: CSARDHSRKGEQFF. In DNA, the CDR3 is TGCAGTGCTAGAGATCATTCCCGTAAAGGGGAGCAGTTCTTC. The rearrangement joins TRBV20-1 to TRBJ2-1; no reliable D call. Looked up from germline, CDR1 is DFQATT and CDR2 is SNEGSKA (reference sequence). The V and J ends lost 0 bases and 10 bases respectively, with 16 bases between them. The CDR3 has 14 amino acids.

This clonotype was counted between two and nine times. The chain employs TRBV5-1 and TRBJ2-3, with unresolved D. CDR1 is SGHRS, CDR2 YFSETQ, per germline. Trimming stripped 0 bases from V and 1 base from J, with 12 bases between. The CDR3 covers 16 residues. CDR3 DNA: TGCGCCAGCAGCTTGGGCCCCCTACACGGCACAGATACGCAGTATTTT. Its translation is CASSLGPLHGTDTQYF.

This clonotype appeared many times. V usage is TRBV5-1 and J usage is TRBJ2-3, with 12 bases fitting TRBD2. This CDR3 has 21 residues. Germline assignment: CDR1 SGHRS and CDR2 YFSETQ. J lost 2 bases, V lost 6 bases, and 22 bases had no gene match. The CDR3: CASKPTRGSVGTSGYTDTQYF. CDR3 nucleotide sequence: TGCGCCAGCAAACCGACGCGTGGTTCTGTCGGGACTAGCGGGTACACAGATACGCAGTATTTT. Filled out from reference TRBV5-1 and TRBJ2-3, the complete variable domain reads KAGVTQTPRYLIKTRGQQVTLSCSPISGHRSVSWYQQTPGQGLQFLFEYFSETQRNKGNFPGRFSGRQFSNSRSEMNVSTLELGDSALYLCASKPTRGSVGTSGYTDTQYFGPGTRLTVL.

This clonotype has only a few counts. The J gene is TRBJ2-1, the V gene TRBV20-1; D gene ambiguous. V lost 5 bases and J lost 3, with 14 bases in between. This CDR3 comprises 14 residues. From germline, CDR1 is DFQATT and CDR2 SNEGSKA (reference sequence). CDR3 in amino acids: CSAQSPGLYNEQFF. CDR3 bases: TGCAGTGCTCAATCTCCGGGCCTCTACAATGAGCAGTTCTTC.

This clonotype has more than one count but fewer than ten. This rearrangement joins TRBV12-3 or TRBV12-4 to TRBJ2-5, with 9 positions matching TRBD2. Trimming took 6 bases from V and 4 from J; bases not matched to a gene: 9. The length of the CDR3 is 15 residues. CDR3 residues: CASSLIGLARETQYF. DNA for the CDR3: TGTGCCAGCAGCTTAATTGGACTAGCGCGAGAGACCCAGTACTTC.

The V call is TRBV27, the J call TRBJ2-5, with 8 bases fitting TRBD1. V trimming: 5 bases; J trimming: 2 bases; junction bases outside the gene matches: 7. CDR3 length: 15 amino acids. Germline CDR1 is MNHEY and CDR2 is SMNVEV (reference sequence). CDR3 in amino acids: CASSTGQGLQETQYF. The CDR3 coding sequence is TGTGCCAGCAGTACAGGACAGGGCTTGCAAGAGACCCAGTACTTC.

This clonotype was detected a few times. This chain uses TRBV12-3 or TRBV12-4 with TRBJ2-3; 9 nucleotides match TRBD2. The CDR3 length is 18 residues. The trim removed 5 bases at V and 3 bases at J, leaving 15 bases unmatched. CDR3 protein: CASSRPGGGARKTDTQYF. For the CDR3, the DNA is TGTGCCAGCAGTCGTCCCGGCGGGGGGGCCAGGAAGACAGATACGCAGTATTTT.

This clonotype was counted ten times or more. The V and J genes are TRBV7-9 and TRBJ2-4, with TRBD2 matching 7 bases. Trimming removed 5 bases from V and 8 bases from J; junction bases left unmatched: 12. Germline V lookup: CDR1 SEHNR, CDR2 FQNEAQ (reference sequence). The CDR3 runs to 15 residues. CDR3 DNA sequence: TGTGCCAGCAGCCCCCTGTGGGGGACTAAGGACATTCAGTACTTC. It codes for CASSPLWGTKDIQYF.

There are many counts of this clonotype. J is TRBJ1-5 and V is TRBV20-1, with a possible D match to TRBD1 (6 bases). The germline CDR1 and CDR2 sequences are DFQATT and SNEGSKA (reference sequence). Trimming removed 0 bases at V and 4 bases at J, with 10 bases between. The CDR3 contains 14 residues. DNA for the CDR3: TGCAGTGCTAGAGATCTACAGGGTAATCAGCCCCAGCATTTT. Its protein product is CSARDLQGNQPQHF.

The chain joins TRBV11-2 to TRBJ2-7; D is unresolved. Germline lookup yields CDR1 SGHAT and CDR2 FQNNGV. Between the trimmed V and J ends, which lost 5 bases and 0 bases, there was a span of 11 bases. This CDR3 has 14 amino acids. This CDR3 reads CASSPDPSSYEQYF. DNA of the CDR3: TGTGCCAGCAGCCCGGACCCGAGCTCCTACGAGCAGTACTTC.

As DNA, the CDR3 is TGTGCCAGCAGTTACCCACAGGGGGCCGTCTATGGCTACACCTTC. Its protein is CASSYPQGAVYGYTF. The gene calls are TRBV6-2 or TRBV6-3 and TRBJ1-2; 9 bases map to TRBD1. This CDR3 region has 15 residues. Germline lookup yields CDR1 MNHEY and CDR2 SVGEGT. The V gene end was trimmed by 2 bases and the J gene end by 4 bases; junction bases not matched to a gene: 5.

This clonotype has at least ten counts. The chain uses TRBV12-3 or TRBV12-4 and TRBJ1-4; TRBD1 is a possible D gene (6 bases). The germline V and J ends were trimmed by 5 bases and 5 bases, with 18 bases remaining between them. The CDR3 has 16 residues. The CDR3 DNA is TGTGCCAGCAGTCCCCAGGCGCAGGGGAGGAATGAAAAACTGTTTTTT. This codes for CASSPQAQGRNEKLFF.

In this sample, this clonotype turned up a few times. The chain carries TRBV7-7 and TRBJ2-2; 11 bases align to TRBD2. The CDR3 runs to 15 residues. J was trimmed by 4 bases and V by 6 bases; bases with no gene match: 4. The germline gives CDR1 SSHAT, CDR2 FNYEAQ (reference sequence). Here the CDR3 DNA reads TGTGCCAGCAGTCATAGCGGGAGGGGCACCGGGGAGCTGTTTTTT. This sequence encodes CASSHSGRGTGELFF.

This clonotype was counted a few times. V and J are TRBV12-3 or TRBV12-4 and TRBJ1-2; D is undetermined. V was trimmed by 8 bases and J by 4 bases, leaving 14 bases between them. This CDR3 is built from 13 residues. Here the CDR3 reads CASAIGLSYGYTF. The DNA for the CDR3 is TGTGCCAGCGCAATAGGGCTTAGCTATGGCTACACCTTC.